Following are 8 T cell receptor beta chains from one sample sequenced in a study of regulatory T cells in long-lasting Graves disease. The time point: newly diagnosed GD, antithyroid drugs for less than 3 months. TCR sequences were obtained from RNA taken from PBMCs. iRepertoire HTBI primers and Arm-PCR of CDR3 regions built TCR beta libraries. TCRdb independently ran MiXCR on the multiplex PCR reads; one entry per CDR3 protein. The sample lists about 540,000 distinct CDR3 sequences, about 13% seen once, with 8.5% to 10% in the top ten. The data were also submitted as part of a second study, on T cells in Graves' hyperthyroidism and ophthalmopathy.

Specimen: peripheral blood mononuclear cells (PBMCs), collected at new diagnosis, from a patient treated with antithyroid drugs. The receptors originated from a man aged 30-40 years with Graves disease.

In its sample, this clonotype was seen a few times. The chain combines TRBV3-1 with TRBJ2-2, with D uncertain. The CDR3 is made up of 14 amino acids. Trimming left V 4 bases short and J 7 bases short, with 13 bases between. Germline assignment: CDR1 LGHDT and CDR2 YNNKEL (reference sequence). The CDR3 sequence is CASSRVPVRGELFF. The CDR3 DNA sequence: TGTGCCAGCAGCCGAGTCCCCGTCCGCGGGGAGCTGTTTTTT.

This clonotype turned up a few times. The genes are TRBV5-1 and TRBJ2-5; D gene uncertain. CDR1 and CDR2 from the germline V gene are SGHRS and YFSETQ. The CDR3 is made up of 16 amino acids. V was pared by 7 bases and J by 1 base, with 20 bases between. CDR3 loop: CASASRPRQTQETQYF. For the CDR3, the DNA is TGCGCCAGCGCTTCCCGACCCAGGCAGACCCAAGAGACCCAGTACTTC.

This clonotype was observed a handful of times. This chain joins TRBV5-1 and TRBJ2-5; the match to TRBD2 covers 13 bases. Germline CDR1 and CDR2: SGHRS and YFSETQ. Trimming at V came to 3 bases and at J to 2 bases, leaving 4 bases not matched to a gene. The CDR3 sequence is 16 residues long. CDR3 bases: TGCGCCAGCAGCTACGGGACTAGCGGGAATCAAGAGACCCAGTACTTC. It encodes CASSYGTSGNQETQYF.

The chain has TRBV20-1 and TRBJ2-3; 7 bases line up with TRBD1. This CDR3 is built from 13 residues. The junction had 6 bases not matched to a gene; V was cut back by 6 bases and J by 3 bases. CDR1 and CDR2 (germline): DFQATT, SNEGSKA (reference sequence). The CDR3 protein is CSAAKTGTDTQYF. In DNA, the CDR3 is TGCAGTGCAGCCAAGACAGGGACAGATACGCAGTATTTT.

For this clonotype: Possible read error: a much larger clone is one base away. The chain carries TRBV30 and TRBJ2-5; 7 nucleotides match TRBD1. CDR3 length: 16 amino acids. Looked up from germline, CDR1 is GTSNPN and CDR2 is SVGIG (reference sequence). V dropped 1 base and J dropped 11; count of bases not matched to a gene: 19. CDR3 protein: CAWSAMGQRLLNEQYF. CDR3 DNA: TGTGCCTGGAGTGCTATGGGACAGCGCCTCCTCAATGAGCAGTACTTC. The whole variable domain, remainder taken from reference TRBV30 and TRBJ2-5, is SQTIHQWPATLVQPVGSPLSLECTVEGTSNPNLYWYRQAAGRGLQLLFYSVGIGQISSEVPQNLSASRPQDRQFILSSKKLLLSDSGFYLCAWSAMGQRLLNEQYFGPGTRLLVL.

This clonotype was found many times. The J gene is TRBJ1-5, the V gene TRBV20-1; TRBD1 matches 8 bases. Looked up from germline, CDR1 is DFQATT and CDR2 is SNEGSKA (reference sequence). The CDR3 loop spans 16 amino acids. V gave up 0 bases and J gave up 2 bases; unmatched junction bases: 6. Here the CDR3 reads CSARDVGQGGNQPQHF. In nucleotides, the CDR3 is TGCAGTGCTAGAGATGTCGGACAGGGAGGCAATCAGCCCCAGCATTTT.

Ten or more counts support this clonotype. This sequence joins TRBV6-1 and TRBJ2-2, with 7 bases matching TRBD2. CDR1 and CDR2 from the germline V gene are MNHNS and SASEGT. V lost 6 bases to trimming and J lost 4 bases; unmatched junction nucleotides: 8. This CDR3 has 15 amino acids. CDR3 in DNA: TGTGCCAGCAGAATCGAGGGAGGGCCCACCGGGGAGCTGTTTTTT. It specifies CASRIEGGPTGELFF.

The CDR3 sequence: CATSPGPFFQETQYF. CDR3 sequence (DNA): TGTGCCACCAGTCCGGGGCCATTTTTCCAAGAGACCCAGTACTTC. The V call is TRBV24-1, the J call TRBJ2-5, with D possibly being TRBD1 or TRBD2 (5 bases each). V was cut by 6 bases and J by 1 base, with 14 bases left in between. Per the germline V gene, CDR1 is KGHDR and CDR2 is SFDVKD. The CDR3 spans 15 residues.